A single sample gave rise to the 17 T cell receptor beta chains below, sequenced in a study of blood T cells in healthy people across ages. Combining a sample-barcoded 5' primer with a J-beta primer mix, a second PCR ran for about 6 to 11 cycles. TCRdb itself ran the 5' RACE reads through MiXCR, one entry per CDR3 protein. The table lists roughly 1.7 million distinct CDR3 sequences, about 35% of them singletons. The sample comprised blood. All receptors come from a woman in her twenties or thirties in good health.

The chain combines TRBV3-1 with TRBJ2-5; D is uncertain. V lost 5 bases, J lost 4 bases, and 11 bases lay in between. Germline assignment: CDR1 LGHDT and CDR2 YNNKEL (reference sequence). The CDR3 has 13 amino acids. The CDR3 loop is CASSIPGGETQYF. The CDR3 coding sequence is TGTGCCAGCAGCATCCCCGGTGGAGAGACCCAGTACTTC.

The chain links TRBV12-3 or TRBV12-4 to TRBJ2-2; 12 nucleotides agree with TRBD2. J was trimmed by 6 bases and V by 6 bases; bases with no gene match: 8. CDR3 length: 16 amino acids. CDR3 coding DNA: TGTGCCAGCAGGATCCGACTAGCGGGAGAACCCGGGGAGCTGTTTTTT. Amino acids: CASRIRLAGEPGELFF.

In DNA form, the CDR3 reads TGCAGTGTCGATGGAATAGGGGAGCTGTTTTTT. Its translation is CSVDGIGELFF. The genes are TRBV20-1 and TRBJ2-2, with no clear D. Per the germline V gene, CDR1 is DFQATT and CDR2 is SNEGSKA (reference sequence). The V end was cut by 7 bases, the J end by 8 bases, with 11 bases between. The CDR3 consists of 11 residues.

The V gene is TRBV28, the J gene TRBJ2-4; 11 bases fit TRBD2. With 9 bases clipped from V and 9 bases from J, the junction kept 4 bases outside the gene matches. The CDR3 loop spans 12 amino acids. Germline assignment: CDR1 MDHEN and CDR2 SYDVKM. The CDR3 sequence: CASSGLAGIQYF. The CDR3 bases are TGTGCCAGTTCAGGACTAGCGGGCATTCAGTACTTC.

The chain links TRBV6-1 to TRBJ1-1; 7 nucleotides match TRBD1. Germline CDR1 reads MNHNS; CDR2 reads SASEGT. This CDR3 is 14 amino acids long. The V and J ends lost 11 bases and 2 bases, in that order; junction bases with no gene match: 11. The CDR3 coding sequence is TGTGCCTCCGGGGGGGGACAGAGAAACACTGAAGCTTTCTTT. This sequence encodes CASGGGQRNTEAFF.

The rearrangement links TRBV5-1 to TRBJ1-1; perhaps TRBD1 as D (5 bases). Germline V gives CDR1 SGHRS, CDR2 YFSETQ. This CDR3 has 15 residues. The V end lost 3 bases, the J end lost 4 bases, and 16 bases lay between the germline ends. CDR3: CASSSLTGKSTEAFF. The DNA for the CDR3 is TGCGCCAGCAGCTCTTTAACAGGCAAGTCCACTGAAGCTTTCTTT. Filled out from reference TRBV5-1 and TRBJ1-1, the complete variable domain reads KAGVTQTPRYLIKTRGQQVTLSCSPISGHRSVSWYQQTPGQGLQFLFEYFSETQRNKGNFPGRFSGRQFSNSRSEMNVSTLELGDSALYLCASSSLTGKSTEAFFGQGTRLTVV.

The chain recombines TRBV11-2 with TRBJ2-5, with D possibly matching TRBD1 (5 bases). The CDR3 consists of 13 residues. Germline values: CDR1 SGHAT, CDR2 FQNNGV. V lost 5 bases and J 5 bases, leaving 12 bases between the germline ends. The CDR3: CASSNGQLETQYF. As DNA, the CDR3 is TGTGCCAGCAGCAACGGACAACTGGAGACCCAGTACTTC.

The chain is built from TRBV28 and TRBJ2-3; D may match TRBD1 or TRBD2 (6 bases each). The length of the CDR3 is 17 residues. Germline CDR1 reads MDHEN; CDR2 reads SYDVKM. Deletions cut 2 bases from V and 0 bases from J, with 15 bases between. Here the CDR3 DNA reads TGTGCCAGCAGTTTAATCGGTGGGGGGCCTAGCACAGATACGCAGTATTTT. Residues: CASSLIGGGPSTDTQYF.

This clonotype was detected ten times or more. The gene calls are TRBV12-3 or TRBV12-4 and TRBJ2-1; D remains unclear. V lost 4 bases, J lost 9 bases, and 10 bases lay in between. This CDR3 is built from 12 residues. CDR3 region: CASSSGLAEQFF. The CDR3 region has the DNA TGTGCCAGCAGTTCGGGCCTGGCTGAGCAGTTCTTC.

The V call is TRBV20-1, the J call TRBJ2-5, with 10 bases identical to TRBD1. The V and J ends lost 7 bases and 6 bases, in that order; junction bases with no gene match: 8. Germline CDR1 reads DFQATT; CDR2 reads SNEGSKA (reference sequence). This CDR3 has 13 amino acids. CDR3 nucleotides: TGCAGTGTCCACAGGACAGGGGGAAAGACCCAGTACTTC. Its translation is CSVHRTGGKTQYF.

The chain uses TRBV3-1 and TRBJ2-1; a possible D gene is TRBD1 (6 bases). Germline loops: CDR1 LGHDT, CDR2 YNNKEL (reference sequence). This CDR3 is 16 amino acids long. V lost 3 bases and J lost 4, with 16 bases in between. CDR3 sequence reads: CASSQGDDRQYNEQFF. Here the CDR3 DNA reads TGTGCCAGCAGCCAGGGTGACGACAGGCAATACAATGAGCAGTTCTTC.

The chain combines TRBV7-2 with TRBJ1-5, with D unclear. Trimming stripped 1 base from V and 10 bases from J, with 14 bases between. The CDR3 sequence is 14 residues long. Germline-derived CDR1 and CDR2 are SGHTA and FQGNSA. The DNA of the CDR3 is TGTGCCAGCAGCTTAGTCTGGGAAGACACCCCCCAGCATTTT. This codes for CASSLVWEDTPQHF.

The CDR3 DNA is TGTGCCAGCAGCAAGACAGGGGGCGTTGAAGCTTTCTTT. Translating gives CASSKTGGVEAFF. The chain joins TRBV6-1 to TRBJ1-1; 10 bases line up with TRBD1. This CDR3 spans 13 amino acids. Per germline, CDR1 MNHNS and CDR2 SASEGT. Trimming at V came to 6 bases and at J to 7 bases, leaving 5 bases not matched to a gene.

This clonotype was seen a handful of times. CDR3 nucleotides: TGTGCCAGCAGCCCACTTAAAGGAGCCGGTTCCTACAATGAGCAGTTCTTC. Its protein product is CASSPLKGAGSYNEQFF. V gene TRBV7-9 combines with J gene TRBJ2-1; no clear D gene. From germline, CDR1 is SEHNR and CDR2 FQNEAQ (reference sequence). The CDR3 has 17 residues. The ends were cut back, 5 bases at V and 1 base at J, with 18 bases in the middle.

Ten or more counts support this clonotype. The genes are TRBV7-2 and TRBJ2-7, with TRBD1 identical over 9 bases. V was pared by 5 bases and J by 5 bases, with 7 bases of the junction left unmatched. In germline, CDR1 is SGHTA, CDR2 FQGNSA. The CDR3 extends over 14 amino acids. CDR3 coding DNA: TGTGCCAGCAGCGGCGACAGGGGGTTCCACGAGCAGTACTTC. Its translation: CASSGDRGFHEQYF.

The chain couples TRBV6-2 or TRBV6-3 to TRBJ2-1, with 7 bases aligning to TRBD2. The germline CDR1 and CDR2 sequences are MNHEY and SVGEGT. This CDR3 comprises 12 residues. The ends lost 8 bases at V and 5 bases at J; junction bases unmatched: 3. This CDR3 reads CASGRANNEQFF. CDR3 in DNA: TGTGCCAGCGGGAGGGCAAACAATGAGCAGTTCTTC.

CDR3 nucleotide sequence: TGTGCCAGCACTCCAGCGGGTACACAAGAGACCCAGTACTTC. As protein: CASTPAGTQETQYF. The chain couples TRBV27 to TRBJ2-5; D might be TRBD2 (6 bases). Germline assignment: CDR1 MNHEY and CDR2 SMNVEV (reference sequence). The CDR3 extends over 14 amino acids. V lost 7 bases, J lost 2 bases, and 14 bases lay in between.